Here is one T cell receptor (beta chain) with its context. The junction had 6 bases not matched to a gene; V was cut back by 0 bases and J by 7 bases. CDR1 and CDR2 (germline): LGHNA, YNFKEQ. This CDR3 is built from 16 residues. Authors' methods: From reference gene primer amplification, estimates of nucleated cell counts were derived. TCRdb's copy holds only in-frame clones and misses some; the assay was immunoSEQ multiplex PCR. That table gives V, J and clone size, and the DNA gave D and trimming. The sample consists of roughly 190,000 clones, approximately 90% of them appearing once. The sample comes from a study of blood T cell repertoires in COVID-19. Study-wide context: The United States, Italy and Spain provided the acute and convalescent COVID-19 samples. T cells, B-cell-depleted T cells, or PBMCs supplied cDNA or gDNA.

The chain recombines TRBV4-2 with TRBJ1-4; 9 bases map to TRBD1. Sequenced material: peripheral blood. This TCR was sampled from a man in his forties with active or convalescent COVID-19. The CDR3 spells CASSQDGGTGFEKLFF. The CDR3 nucleotides read TGTGCCAGCAGCCAAGATGGAGGGACAGGGTTTGAAAAACTGTTTTTT.